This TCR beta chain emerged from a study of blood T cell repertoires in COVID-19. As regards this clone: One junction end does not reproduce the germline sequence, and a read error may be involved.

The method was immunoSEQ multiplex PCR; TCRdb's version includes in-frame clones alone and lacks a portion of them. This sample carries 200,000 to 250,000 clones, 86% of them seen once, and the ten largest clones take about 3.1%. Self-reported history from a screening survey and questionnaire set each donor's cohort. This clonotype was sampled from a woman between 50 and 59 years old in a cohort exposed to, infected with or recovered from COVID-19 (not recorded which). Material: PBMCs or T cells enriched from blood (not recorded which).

The DNA for the CDR3 is TGTGCCAGCAGTAACAGATTTGCCCCTTCGTTT. The encoded protein is CASSNRFAPSF. This chain uses TRBV6-2 or TRBV6-3 with TRBJ1-1; D is unresolved. The germline CDR1 and CDR2 sequences are MNHEY and SVGEGT. The CDR3 extends over 11 amino acids.